What follows describes a single TCR beta chain. This clonotype appeared a few times. No antigen is known for it. No much larger clone is present one base from it, and per-base qualities are unavailable. The treatment or condition label, as the study defines it: allogeneic hematopoietic cell transplantation with graft depleted of TCRalphabeta T cells and CD19 B cells. The transplant recipients were children given TCRalphabeta/CD19-depleted allogeneic hematopoietic cell grafts. This entry is derived from a study of T-cell reconstitution after alpha-beta-depleted transplantation in children listed by TCRdb under 2016. General notes on the study: The study quantitatively tracked T-cell immune reconstitution after TCRalphabeta/CD19-depleted allogeneic hematopoietic cell transplantation in children using TCR repertoire profiling. On the study overall, not on this receptor specifically: About two months after transplant, the apparently early recovery of alphabetaT-cell counts reportedly depended on just several hundred clones that had expanded rapidly and came from non-depleted graft cells. Over the following months the frequencies of hyperexpanded clones went down, and after one year T-cell counts and TCRbeta diversity were mostly credited to newly produced T cells. In some patients, the high TCRbeta diversity seen at day 60 was put down to recipient T cells and intrathymic progenitors that had survived conditioning.

The method was PCR. These reads were obtained on an Illumina HiSeq 2500. TCR libraries were prepared with molecular barcoding, using unique molecular identifiers to normalize TCRbeta repertoire quantification. In TCRdb, the public reads were trimmed at Q25 with fastp and aligned with MiXCR, with productive beta chains retained. Each CDR3 protein appears once, grouped with its most common genes and DNA. The sample table shows about a million distinct CDR3 sequences, and roughly 29% are seen once. The ten most abundant clones make up about 28% of the sample. The CDR3 numbers 13 residues from cysteine through phenylalanine. Just CDR3 DNA is preserved here, 39 bases in frame from base 1. The trim is 0 bases for V and 6 bases for J, with a gap of 7 bases between the germline ends. CDR1 SGHNT and CDR2 YYREEE are derived from the germline V gene (reference sequence).

The source was PBMCs, mostly from graft donor cells, collected 360 days after TCRalphabeta/CD19-depleted stem cell transplant. The chain was built from TRBV5-4 and TRBJ2-1, with the D segment identity uncertain. The sequence derives from a boy under two years old who had a stem cell transplant for SCID, so the T cells may come from the graft donor. The CDR3 has the sequence CASSLALRNEQFF. The sequenced DNA: TGTGCCAGCAGCTTGGCTCTCCGCAATGAGCAGTTCTTC.